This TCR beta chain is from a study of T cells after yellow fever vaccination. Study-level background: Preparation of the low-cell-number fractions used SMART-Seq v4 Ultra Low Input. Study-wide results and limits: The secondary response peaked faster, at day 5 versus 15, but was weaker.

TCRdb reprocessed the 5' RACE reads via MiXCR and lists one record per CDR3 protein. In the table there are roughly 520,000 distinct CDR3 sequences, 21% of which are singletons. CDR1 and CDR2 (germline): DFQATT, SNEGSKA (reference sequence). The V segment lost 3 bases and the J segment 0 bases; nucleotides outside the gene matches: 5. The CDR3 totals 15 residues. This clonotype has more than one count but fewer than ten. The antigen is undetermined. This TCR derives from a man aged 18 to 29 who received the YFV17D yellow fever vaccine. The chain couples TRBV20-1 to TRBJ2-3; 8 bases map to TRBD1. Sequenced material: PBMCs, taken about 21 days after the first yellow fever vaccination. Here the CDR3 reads CSASARDRSTDTQYF. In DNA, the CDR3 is TGCAGTGCTAGTGCGCGGGACAGGAGCACAGATACGCAGTATTTT.